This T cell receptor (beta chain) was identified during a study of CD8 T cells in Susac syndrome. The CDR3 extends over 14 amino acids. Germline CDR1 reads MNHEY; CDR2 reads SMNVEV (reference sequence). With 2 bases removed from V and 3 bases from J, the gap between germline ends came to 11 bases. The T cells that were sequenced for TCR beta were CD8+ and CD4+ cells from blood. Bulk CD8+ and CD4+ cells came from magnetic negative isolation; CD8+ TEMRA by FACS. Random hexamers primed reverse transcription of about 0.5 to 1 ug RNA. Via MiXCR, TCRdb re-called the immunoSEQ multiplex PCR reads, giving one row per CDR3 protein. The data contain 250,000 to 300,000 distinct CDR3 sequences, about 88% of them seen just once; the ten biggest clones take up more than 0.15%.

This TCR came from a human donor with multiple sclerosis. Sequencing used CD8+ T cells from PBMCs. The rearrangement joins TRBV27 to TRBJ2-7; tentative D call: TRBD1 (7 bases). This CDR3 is CASSLSQGGYEQYF. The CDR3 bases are TGTGCCAGCAGTTTAAGCCAGGGGGGCTACGAGCAGTACTTC.